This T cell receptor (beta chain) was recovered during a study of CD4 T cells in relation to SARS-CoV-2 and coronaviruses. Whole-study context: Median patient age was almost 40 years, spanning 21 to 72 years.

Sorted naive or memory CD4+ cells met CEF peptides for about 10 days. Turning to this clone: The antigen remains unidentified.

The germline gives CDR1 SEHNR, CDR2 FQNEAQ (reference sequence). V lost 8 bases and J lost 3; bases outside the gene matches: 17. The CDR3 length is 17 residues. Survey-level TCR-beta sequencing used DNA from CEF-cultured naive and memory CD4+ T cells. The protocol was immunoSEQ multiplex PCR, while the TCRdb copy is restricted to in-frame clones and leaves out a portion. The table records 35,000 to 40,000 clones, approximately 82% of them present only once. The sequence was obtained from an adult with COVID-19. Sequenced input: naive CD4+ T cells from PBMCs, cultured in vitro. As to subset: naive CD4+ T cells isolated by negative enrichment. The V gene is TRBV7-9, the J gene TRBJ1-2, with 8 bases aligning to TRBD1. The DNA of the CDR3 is TGTGCCAGCTACCCAACCTCACCCGGACAGGGACACTATGGCTACACCTTC. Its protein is CASYPTSPGQGHYGYTF. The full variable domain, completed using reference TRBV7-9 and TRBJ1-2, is DTGVSQNPRHKITKRGQNVTFRCDPISEHNRLYWYRQTLGQGPEFLTYFQNEAQLEKSRLLSDRFSAERPKGSFSTLEIQRTEQGDSAMYLCASYPTSPGQGHYGYTFGSGTRLTVV.